Following are 2 T cell receptor beta chains from one sample sequenced in a study of spatial heterogeneity in lung cancer. Overall study results and limits: The number of expanded tumor alpha and beta chains correlated with mutation number.

As for time point: sample taken at primary tumor resection. What these receptors recognize is not known. From the 5' RACE reads, TCRdb called clonotypes with MiXCR, one entry per CDR3 protein. The sample comprises about 890 distinct CDR3 sequences, roughly 47% of which are singletons, and 16% rests with the top ten. The material was lung tumor tissue, obtained at surgery. The receptors were gathered from a female donor with early-stage non-small cell lung cancer.

V and J are TRBV28 and TRBJ2-3; D is ambiguous. This CDR3 spans 13 amino acids. Germline CDR1 is MDHEN and CDR2 is SYDVKM. The V end was cut by 5 bases, the J end by 2 bases, with 8 bases between. The DNA of the CDR3 is TGTGCCAGCAGTCAAGGAGCCACAGATACGCAGTATTTT. Amino acid sequence: CASSQGATDTQYF.

By sample share, this clonotype is large. The rearrangement joins TRBV29-1 to TRBJ1-5; 7 bases are a match to TRBD1. CDR1 and CDR2 from the germline V gene are SQVTM and ANQGSEA. Trimming removed 6 bases from V and 4 bases from J; junction bases left unmatched: 6. CDR3 length: 13 residues. The CDR3 coding sequence is TGCAGCGTGGGGGACAGTCCGAATCAGCCCCAGCATTTT. Translating gives CSVGDSPNQPQHF.